This T cell receptor beta chain was sequenced for a study of cytomegalovirus exposure and HLA in healthy donors. With 60 Vbeta and 13 Jbeta primers, the PCR was carried out. The method was immunoSEQ multiplex PCR; TCRdb's version includes in-frame clones alone and lacks a portion of them. The sample includes about 90,000 clones. This CDR3 has 16 residues. V was clipped by 1 base and J by 3 bases, with 16 bases between them. CDR1 and CDR2 from the germline V gene are SGHVS and FQNEAQ. The chain uses TRBV7-8 and TRBJ2-7; D is ambiguous. The source of this sequence is a woman aged 25 to 39 in good health and CMV-seronegative. The sequencing sample was made of PBMCs. CDR3 DNA: TGTGCCAGCAGCTTAGTCGACCGCGCCTCAGGCTACGAGCAGTACTTC. Translating it yields CASSLVDRASGYEQYF.